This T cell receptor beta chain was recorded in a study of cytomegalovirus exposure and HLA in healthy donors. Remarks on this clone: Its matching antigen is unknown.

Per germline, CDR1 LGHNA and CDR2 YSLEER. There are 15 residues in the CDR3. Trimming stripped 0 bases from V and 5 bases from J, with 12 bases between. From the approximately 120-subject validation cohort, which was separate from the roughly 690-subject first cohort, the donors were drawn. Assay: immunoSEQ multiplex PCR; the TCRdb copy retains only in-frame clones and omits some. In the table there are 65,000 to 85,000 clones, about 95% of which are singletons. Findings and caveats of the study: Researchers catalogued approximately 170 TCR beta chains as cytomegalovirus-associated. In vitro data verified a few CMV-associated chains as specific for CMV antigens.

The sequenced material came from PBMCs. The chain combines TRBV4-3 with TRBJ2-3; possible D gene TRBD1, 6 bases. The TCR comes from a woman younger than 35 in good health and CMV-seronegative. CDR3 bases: TGCGCCAGCAGCCAAGATCGCCAGGGGTTAGATACGCAGTATTTT. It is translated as CASSQDRQGLDTQYF.